The clone carrying this T cell receptor (beta chain) was observed a few times. Its matching antigen is unknown. Gene names follow the mouse nomenclature. The observed sequence ends 1 residue before the CDR3 terminus, with the missing tail filled in from the germline J gene. Assay used: immunoSEQ multiplex PCR; TCRdb lists only in-frame clones, some missing. This sample yields some 5,700 clones, of which roughly 52% are seen a single time; 10% belongs to the top ten. This record comes from a study of tissue T cells after allogeneic stem cell transplantation. General observations from the study: Which tissue TCRs were alloreactive or antigen-specific was not determined. Some clones might be persisting host cells. Within patients, tissue anatomy strongly shaped TCR repertoire composition. Across patients, clones rarely overlapped, yet motif clusters were shared tissue-specifically.

V was pared by 2 bases and J by 0 bases, with 7 bases between. Germline CDR1 and CDR2: SGHSN and HYEKVE. The CDR3 runs 14 residues. Indicated time point: mouse harvest day 7 after allogeneic transplant. Tail vein injection delivered 10^7 T-cell-depleted bone marrow cells and 10^6 splenic CD5+ T cells. This mouse GVHD model was MHC-mismatched B6 to BALB/c, profiled day 7 or 14. The sequencing input was gut tissue. The rearrangement uses TRBV12-1 and TRBJ1-3; D not certain. This TCR was sampled from a female BALB/c mouse given C57BL/6 T cells with graft-versus-host disease after an allogeneic hematopoietic cell transplant. The part of the CDR3 DNA that was read is TGTGCCAGCTCTCCGACATCTTCTGGAAATACGCTCTAT. This gives the protein CASSPTSSGNTLY. The full-length CDR3 reads as CASSPTSSGNTLYF.